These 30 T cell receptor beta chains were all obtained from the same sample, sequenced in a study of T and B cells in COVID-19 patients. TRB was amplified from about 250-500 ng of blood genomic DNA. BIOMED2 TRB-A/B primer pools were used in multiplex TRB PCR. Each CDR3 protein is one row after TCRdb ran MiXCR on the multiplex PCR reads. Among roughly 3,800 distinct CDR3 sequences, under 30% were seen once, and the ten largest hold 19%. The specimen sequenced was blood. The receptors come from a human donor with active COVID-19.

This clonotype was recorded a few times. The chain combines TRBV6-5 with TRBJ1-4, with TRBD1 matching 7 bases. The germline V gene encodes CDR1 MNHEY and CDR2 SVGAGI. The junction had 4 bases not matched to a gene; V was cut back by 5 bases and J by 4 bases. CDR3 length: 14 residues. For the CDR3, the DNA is TGTGCCAGCAGTAGGGGACAGCTTAATGAAAAACTGTTTTTT. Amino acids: CASSRGQLNEKLFF.

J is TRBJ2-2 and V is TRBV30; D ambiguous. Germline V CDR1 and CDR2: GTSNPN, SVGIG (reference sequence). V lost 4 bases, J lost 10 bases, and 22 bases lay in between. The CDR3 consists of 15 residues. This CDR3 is CAWTPGSTNTKELFF. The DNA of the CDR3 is TGTGCCTGGACACCGGGCAGCACGAACACCAAGGAGCTGTTTTTT.

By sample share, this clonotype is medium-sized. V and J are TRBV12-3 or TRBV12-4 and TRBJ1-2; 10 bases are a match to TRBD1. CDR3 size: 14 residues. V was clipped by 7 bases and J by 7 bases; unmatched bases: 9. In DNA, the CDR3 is TGTGCCAGCACCCAATCTCGGACAGGGGGTGGCTACACCTTC. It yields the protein CASTQSRTGGGYTF.

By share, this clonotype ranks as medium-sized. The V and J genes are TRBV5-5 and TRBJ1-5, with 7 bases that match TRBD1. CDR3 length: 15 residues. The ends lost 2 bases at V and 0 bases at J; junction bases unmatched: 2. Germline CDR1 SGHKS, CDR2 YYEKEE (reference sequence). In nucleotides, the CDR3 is TGTGCCAGCAGCTTAAGACAGGGTAGCAATCAGCCCCAGCATTTT. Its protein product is CASSLRQGSNQPQHF. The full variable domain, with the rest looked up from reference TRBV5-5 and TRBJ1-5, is DAGVTQSPTHLIKTRGQQVTLRCSPISGHKSVSWYQQVLGQGPQFIFQYYEKEERGRGNFPDRFSARQFPNYSSELNVNALLLGDSALYLCASSLRQGSNQPQHFGDGTRLSIL.

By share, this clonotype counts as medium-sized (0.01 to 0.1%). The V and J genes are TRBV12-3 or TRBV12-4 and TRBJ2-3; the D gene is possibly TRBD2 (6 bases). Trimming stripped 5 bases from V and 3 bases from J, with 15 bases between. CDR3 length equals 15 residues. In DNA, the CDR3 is TGTGCCAGCAGTGCCCGACTAGGGCCGACAGATACGCAGTATTTT. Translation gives CASSARLGPTDTQYF.

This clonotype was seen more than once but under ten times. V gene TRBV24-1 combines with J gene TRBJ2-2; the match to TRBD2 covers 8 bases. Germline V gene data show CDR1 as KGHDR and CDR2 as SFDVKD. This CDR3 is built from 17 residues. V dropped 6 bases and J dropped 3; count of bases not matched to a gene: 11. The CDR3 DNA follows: TGTGCCACCAGTCTCGGCGGAGCGGGAGAGGACACCGGGGAGCTGTTTTTT. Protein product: CATSLGGAGEDTGELFF.

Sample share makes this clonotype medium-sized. CDR3 nucleotides: TGCAGCGTTCGTGGCACGGGACTAGCGGGAGGCCCCACCGGGGAGCTGTTTTTT. Its translation is CSVRGTGLAGGPTGELFF. V usage is TRBV29-1 and J usage is TRBJ2-2; 15 nucleotides agree with TRBD2. The junction had 11 bases not matched to a gene; V was cut back by 5 bases and J by 4 bases. Germline values: CDR1 SQVTM, CDR2 ANQGSEA. This CDR3 is 18 amino acids long.

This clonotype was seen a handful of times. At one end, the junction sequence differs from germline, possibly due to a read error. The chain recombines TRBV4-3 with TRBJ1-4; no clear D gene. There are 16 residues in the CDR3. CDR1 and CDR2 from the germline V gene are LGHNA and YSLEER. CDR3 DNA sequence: TGTGCCAGCAGCCAAGATCCGGCCTCTACCCTCGAAAAACTGTTTTTT. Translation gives CASSQDPASTLEKLFF.

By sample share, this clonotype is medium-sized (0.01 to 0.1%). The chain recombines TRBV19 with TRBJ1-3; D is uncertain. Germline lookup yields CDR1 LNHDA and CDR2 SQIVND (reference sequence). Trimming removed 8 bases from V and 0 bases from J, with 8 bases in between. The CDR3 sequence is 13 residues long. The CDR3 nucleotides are TGTGCCAGTTCCGTGAGCTCTGGAAACACCATATATTTT. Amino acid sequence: CASSVSSGNTIYF.

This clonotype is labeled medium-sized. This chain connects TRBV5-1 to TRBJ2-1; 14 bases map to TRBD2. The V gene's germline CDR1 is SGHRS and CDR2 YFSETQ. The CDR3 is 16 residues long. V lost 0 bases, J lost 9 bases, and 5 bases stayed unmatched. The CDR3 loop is CASSLAPGLAGVEQFF. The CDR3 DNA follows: TGCGCCAGCAGCTTGGCACCGGGACTAGCGGGAGTTGAGCAGTTCTTC.

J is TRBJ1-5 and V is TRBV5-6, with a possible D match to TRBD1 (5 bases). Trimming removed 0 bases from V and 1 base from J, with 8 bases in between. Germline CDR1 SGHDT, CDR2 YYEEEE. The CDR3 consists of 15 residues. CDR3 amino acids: CASSLAGLSNQPQHF. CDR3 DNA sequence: TGTGCCAGCAGCTTGGCAGGGTTAAGCAATCAGCCCCAGCATTTT.

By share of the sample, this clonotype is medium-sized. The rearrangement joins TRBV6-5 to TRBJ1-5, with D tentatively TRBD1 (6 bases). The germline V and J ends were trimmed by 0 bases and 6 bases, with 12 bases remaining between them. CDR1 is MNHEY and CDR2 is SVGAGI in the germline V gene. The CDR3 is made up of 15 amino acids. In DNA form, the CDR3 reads TGTGCCAGCAGTTACTCGCGACAGGTAGTTCAGCCCCAGCATTTT. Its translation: CASSYSRQVVQPQHF.

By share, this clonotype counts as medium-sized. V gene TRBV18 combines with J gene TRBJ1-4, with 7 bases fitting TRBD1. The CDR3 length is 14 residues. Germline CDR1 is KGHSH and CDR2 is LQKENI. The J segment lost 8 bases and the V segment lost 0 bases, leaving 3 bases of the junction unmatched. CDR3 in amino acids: CASSPPGQREKLFF. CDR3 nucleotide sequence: TGTGCCAGCTCACCACCGGGACAGAGAGAAAAACTGTTTTTT.

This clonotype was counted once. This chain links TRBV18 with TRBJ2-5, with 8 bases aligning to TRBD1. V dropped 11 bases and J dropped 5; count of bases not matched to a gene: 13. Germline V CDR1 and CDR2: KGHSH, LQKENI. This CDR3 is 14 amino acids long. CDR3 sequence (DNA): TGTGCCGGGTTACCTCGGACAGGGAGGGAGACCCAGTACTTC. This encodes CAGLPRTGRETQYF.

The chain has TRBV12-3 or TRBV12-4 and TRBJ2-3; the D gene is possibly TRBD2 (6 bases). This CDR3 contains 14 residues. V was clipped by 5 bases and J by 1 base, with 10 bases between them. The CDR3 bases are TGTGCCAGCAGTGCTAGCGACCGCACAGATACGCAGTATTTT. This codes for CASSASDRTDTQYF.

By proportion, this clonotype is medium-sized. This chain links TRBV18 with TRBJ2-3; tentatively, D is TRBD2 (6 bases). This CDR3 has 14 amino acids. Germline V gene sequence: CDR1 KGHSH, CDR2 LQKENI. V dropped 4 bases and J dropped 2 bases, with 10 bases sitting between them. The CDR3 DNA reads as TGTGCCAGCTCACGGGGGGTTGACACAGATACGCAGTATTTT. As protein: CASSRGVDTDTQYF.

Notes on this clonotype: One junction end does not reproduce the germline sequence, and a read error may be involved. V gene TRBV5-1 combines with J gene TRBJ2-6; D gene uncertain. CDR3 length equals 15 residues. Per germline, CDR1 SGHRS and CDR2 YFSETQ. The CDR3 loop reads CARSSIESGANVLTF. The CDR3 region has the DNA TGTGCCAGAAGCTCAATCGAGTCTGGGGCCAACGTCCTGACTTTC.

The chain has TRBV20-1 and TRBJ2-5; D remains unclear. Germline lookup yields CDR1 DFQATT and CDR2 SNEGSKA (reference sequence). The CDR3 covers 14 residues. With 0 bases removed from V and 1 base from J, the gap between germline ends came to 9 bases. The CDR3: CSARDFGRQETQYF. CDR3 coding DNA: TGCAGTGCTAGAGATTTCGGCCGCCAAGAGACCCAGTACTTC.

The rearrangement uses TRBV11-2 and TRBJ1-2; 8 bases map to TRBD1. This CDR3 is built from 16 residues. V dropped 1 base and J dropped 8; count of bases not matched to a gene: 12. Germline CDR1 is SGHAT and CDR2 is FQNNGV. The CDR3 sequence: CASSLGSRSGGEGYTF. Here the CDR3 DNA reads TGTGCCAGCAGCTTAGGATCACGGTCAGGGGGCGAAGGCTACACCTTC.

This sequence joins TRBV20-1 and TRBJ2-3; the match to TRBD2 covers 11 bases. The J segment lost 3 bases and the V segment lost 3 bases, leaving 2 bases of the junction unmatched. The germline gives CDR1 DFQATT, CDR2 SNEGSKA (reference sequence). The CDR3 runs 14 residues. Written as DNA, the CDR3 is TGCAGTGCTAGGGGACTAGCGGCAACAGATACGCAGTATTTT. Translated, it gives CSARGLAATDTQYF.

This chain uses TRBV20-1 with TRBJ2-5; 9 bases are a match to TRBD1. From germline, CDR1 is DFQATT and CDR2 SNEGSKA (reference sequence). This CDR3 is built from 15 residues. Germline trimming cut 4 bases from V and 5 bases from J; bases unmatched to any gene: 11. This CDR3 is CSANYPRTGEETQYF. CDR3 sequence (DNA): TGCAGTGCTAATTATCCCCGGACAGGGGAGGAGACCCAGTACTTC.

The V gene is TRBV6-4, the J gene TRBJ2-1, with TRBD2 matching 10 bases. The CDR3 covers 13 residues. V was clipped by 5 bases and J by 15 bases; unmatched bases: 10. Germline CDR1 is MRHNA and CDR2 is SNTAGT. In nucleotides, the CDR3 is TGTGCCAGCAGTCGAGGAAGCGGGAGGGCCTTGTTCTTC. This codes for CASSRGSGRALFF.

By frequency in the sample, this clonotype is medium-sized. Here the CDR3 reads CASNPGQGSGELFF. The CDR3 region has the DNA TGTGCCAGCAACCCGGGACAGGGGTCCGGGGAGCTGTTTTTT. This chain uses TRBV5-4 with TRBJ2-2; TRBD1 agrees at 10 bases. This CDR3 is 14 amino acids long. V shed 6 bases, J shed 6 bases, and the junction held 5 bases outside the gene matches. The germline CDR1 and CDR2 sequences are SGHNT and YYREEE (reference sequence).

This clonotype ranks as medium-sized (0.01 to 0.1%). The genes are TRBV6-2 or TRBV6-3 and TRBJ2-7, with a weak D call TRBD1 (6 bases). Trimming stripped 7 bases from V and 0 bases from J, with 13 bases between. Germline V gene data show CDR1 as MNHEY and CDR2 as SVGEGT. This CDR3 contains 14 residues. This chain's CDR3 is CASTDRRPSYEQYF. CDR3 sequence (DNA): TGTGCCAGCACCGACAGGCGCCCCTCCTACGAGCAGTACTTC.

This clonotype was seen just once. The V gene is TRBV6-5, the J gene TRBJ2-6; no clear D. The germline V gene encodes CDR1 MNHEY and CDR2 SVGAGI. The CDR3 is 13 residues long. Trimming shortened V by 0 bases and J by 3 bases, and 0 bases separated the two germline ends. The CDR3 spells CASSYSGANVLTF. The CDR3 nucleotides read TGTGCCAGCAGTTACTCTGGGGCCAACGTCCTGACTTTC.

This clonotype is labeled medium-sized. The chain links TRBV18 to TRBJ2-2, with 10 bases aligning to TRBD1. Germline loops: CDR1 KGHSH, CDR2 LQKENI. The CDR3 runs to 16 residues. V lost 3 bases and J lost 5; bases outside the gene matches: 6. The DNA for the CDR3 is TGTGCCAGCTCACCTCAGGGGACAGGGGCAACCGGGGAGCTGTTTTTT. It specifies CASSPQGTGATGELFF.

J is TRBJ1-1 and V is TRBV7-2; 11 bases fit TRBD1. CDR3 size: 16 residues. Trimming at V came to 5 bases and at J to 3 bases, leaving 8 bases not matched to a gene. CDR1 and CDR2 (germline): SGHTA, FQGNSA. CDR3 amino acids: CASSEDRGRVYTEAFF. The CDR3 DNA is TGTGCCAGCAGCGAGGACAGGGGGCGAGTGTACACTGAAGCTTTCTTT.

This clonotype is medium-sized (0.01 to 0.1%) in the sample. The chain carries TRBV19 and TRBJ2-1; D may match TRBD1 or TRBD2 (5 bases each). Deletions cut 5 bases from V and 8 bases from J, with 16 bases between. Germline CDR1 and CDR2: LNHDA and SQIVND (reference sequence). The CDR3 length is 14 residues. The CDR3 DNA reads TGTGCCAGTAGTCAAAGGGGAGCCTCGGATGAGCAGTTCTTC. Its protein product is CASSQRGASDEQFF.

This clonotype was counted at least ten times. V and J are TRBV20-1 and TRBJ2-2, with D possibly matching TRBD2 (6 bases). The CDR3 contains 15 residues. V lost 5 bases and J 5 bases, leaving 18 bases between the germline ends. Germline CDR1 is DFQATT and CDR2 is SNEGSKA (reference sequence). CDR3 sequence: CSAPRGLGETGELFF. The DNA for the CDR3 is TGCAGTGCTCCCCGGGGGTTAGGCGAGACCGGGGAGCTGTTTTTT.

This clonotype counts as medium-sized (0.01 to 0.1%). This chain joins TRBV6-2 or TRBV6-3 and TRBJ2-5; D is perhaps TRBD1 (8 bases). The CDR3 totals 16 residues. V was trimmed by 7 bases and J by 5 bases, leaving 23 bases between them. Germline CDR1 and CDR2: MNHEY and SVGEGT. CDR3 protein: CASTPRTTGEGETQYF. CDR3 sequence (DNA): TGTGCCAGCACGCCCCGTACGACAGGGGAGGGGGAGACCCAGTACTTC.